What follows describes a single TCR beta chain. The antigen is unknown. This record comes from a study of T cell repertoires in aging, cancer and after chemotherapy. TRB rearrangements spanning V, D and J were amplified using mixed TRB-A/B primers. A single record per CDR3 protein comes from TCRdb applying MiXCR to the multiplex PCR reads. The top ten clones hold around 9.1% of a sample with 10,000 to 15,000 distinct CDR3 sequences, approximately 31% of them seen once. TCR beta rearrangements were amplified from peripheral blood genomic DNA. Points from the study as a whole: Across the chemotherapy interval, each cancer cohort showed higher median generation probability, suggesting thymic rebound.

Input material: blood. The clonotype comes from a human donor in good health. The donor label of this sample is uncertain.

In DNA, the CDR3 is TGTGCCAGCAGCTTACAGGCAGCGGGGGGTGCAGATACGCAGTATTTT. It codes for CASSLQAAGGADTQYF. This chain joins TRBV7-6 and TRBJ2-3, with TRBD2 matching over 9 bases. Germline lookup yields CDR1 SGHVS and CDR2 FNYEAQ. V trimming: 2 bases; J trimming: 4 bases; junction bases outside the gene matches: 7. The CDR3 sequence is 16 residues long.